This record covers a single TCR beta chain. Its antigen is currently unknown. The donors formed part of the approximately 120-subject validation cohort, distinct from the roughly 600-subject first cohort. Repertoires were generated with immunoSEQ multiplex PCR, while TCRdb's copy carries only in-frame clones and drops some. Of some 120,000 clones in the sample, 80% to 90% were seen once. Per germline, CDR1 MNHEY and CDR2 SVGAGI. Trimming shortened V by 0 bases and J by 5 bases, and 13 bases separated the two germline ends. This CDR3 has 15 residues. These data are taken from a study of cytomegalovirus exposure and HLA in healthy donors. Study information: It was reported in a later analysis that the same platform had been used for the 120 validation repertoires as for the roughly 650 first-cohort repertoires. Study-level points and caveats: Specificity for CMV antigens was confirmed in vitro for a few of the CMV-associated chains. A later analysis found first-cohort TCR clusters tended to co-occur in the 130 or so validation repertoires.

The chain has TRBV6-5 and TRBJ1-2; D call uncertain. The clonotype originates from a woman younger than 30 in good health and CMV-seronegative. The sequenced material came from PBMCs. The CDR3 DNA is TGTGCCAGCAGTTACTCGGGAGCCACGAGATATGGCTACACCTTC. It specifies CASSYSGATRYGYTF.